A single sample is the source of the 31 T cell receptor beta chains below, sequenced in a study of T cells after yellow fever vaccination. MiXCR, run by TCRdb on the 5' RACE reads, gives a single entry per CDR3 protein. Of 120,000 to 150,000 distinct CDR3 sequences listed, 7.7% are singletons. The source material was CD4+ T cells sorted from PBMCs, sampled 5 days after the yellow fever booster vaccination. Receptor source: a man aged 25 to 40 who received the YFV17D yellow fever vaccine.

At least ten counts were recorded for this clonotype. CDR3 DNA: TGTGCCAGCAGTTTGGGGGGGGGCTTTTCTGGGGCCAACGTCCTGACTTTC. It codes for CASSLGGGFSGANVLTF. The gene calls are TRBV28 and TRBJ2-6, with D possibly matching TRBD2 (7 bases). The CDR3 consists of 17 residues. Germline loops: CDR1 MDHEN, CDR2 SYDVKM. V was cut by 3 bases and J by 1 base, with 13 bases left in between.

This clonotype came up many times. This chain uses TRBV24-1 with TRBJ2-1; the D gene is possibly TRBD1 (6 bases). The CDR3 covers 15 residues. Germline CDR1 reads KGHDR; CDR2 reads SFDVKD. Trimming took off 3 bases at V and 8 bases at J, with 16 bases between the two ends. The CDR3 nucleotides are TGTGCCACCAGTGATCCGGGACAACTCAACGATGAGCAGTTCTTC. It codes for CATSDPGQLNDEQFF.

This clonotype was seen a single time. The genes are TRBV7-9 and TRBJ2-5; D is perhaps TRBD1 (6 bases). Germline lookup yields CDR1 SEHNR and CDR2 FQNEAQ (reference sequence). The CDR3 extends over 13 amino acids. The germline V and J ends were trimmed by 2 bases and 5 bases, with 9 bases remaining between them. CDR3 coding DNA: TGTGCCAGCAGCTTATGGGGGCTGGAGACCCAGTACTTC. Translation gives CASSLWGLETQYF.

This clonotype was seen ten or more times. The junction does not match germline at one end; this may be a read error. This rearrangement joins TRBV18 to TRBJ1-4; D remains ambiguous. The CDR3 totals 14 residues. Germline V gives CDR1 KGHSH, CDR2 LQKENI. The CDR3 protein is CASSPPGANEKLFF. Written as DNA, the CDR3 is TGTGCCAGCTCGCCACCCGGAGCTAATGAAAAACTGTTTTTT.

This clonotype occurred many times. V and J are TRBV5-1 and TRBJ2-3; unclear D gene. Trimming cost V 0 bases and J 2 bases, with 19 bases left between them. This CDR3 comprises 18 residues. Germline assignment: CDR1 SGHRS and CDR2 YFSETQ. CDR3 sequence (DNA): TGCGCCAGCAGCTTGGGTTTACGACCAACTTACAACACAGATACGCAGTATTTT. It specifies CASSLGLRPTYNTDTQYF. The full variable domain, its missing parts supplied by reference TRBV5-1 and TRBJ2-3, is KAGVTQTPRYLIKTRGQQVTLSCSPISGHRSVSWYQQTPGQGLQFLFEYFSETQRNKGNFPGRFSGRQFSNSRSEMNVSTLELGDSALYLCASSLGLRPTYNTDTQYFGPGTRLTVL.

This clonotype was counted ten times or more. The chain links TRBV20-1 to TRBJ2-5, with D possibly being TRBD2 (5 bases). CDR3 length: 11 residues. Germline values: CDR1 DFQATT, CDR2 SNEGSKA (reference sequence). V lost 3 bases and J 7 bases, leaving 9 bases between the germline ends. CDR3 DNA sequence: TGCAGTGCTAGGAGGGTTGGGACCCAGTACTTC. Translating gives CSARRVGTQYF.

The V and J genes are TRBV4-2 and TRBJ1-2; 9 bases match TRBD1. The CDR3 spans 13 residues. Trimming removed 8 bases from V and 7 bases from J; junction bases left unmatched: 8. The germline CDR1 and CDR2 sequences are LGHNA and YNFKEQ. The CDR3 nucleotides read TGTGCCAGCGGTCGGGACAGGGCATCTGGCTACACCTTC. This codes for CASGRDRASGYTF.

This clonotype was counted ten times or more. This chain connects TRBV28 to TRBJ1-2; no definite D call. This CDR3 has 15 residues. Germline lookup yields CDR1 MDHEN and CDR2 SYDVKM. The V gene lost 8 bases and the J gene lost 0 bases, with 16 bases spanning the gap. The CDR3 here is CASGLVTVANYGYTF. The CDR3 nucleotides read TGTGCCAGCGGGCTGGTGACGGTAGCTAACTATGGCTACACCTTC.

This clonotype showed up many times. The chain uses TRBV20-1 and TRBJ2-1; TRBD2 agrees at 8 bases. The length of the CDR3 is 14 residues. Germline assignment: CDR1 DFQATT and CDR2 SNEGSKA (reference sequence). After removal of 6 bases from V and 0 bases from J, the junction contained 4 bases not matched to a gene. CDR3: CSANSGDSYNEQFF. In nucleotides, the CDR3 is TGCAGTGCAAATAGCGGGGACTCCTACAATGAGCAGTTCTTC.

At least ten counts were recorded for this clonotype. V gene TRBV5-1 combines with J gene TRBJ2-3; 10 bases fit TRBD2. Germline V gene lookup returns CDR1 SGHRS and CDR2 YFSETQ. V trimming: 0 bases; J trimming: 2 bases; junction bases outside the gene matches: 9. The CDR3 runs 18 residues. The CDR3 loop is CASSLGTSGWQVTDTQYF. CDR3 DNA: TGCGCCAGCAGCTTGGGGACTAGCGGATGGCAGGTCACAGATACGCAGTATTTT.

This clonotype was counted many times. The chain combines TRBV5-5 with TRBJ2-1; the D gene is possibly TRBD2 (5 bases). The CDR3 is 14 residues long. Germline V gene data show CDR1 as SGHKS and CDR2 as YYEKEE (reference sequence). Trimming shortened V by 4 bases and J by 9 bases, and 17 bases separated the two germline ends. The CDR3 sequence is CASSPQAGHIEQFF. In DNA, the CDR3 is TGTGCCAGCAGCCCCCAGGCGGGTCACATTGAGCAGTTCTTC.

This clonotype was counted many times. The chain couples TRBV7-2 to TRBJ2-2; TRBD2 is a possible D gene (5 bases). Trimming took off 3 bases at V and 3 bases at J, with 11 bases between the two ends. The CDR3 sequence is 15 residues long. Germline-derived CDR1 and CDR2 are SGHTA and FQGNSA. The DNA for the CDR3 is TGTGCCAGCAGCTTGACCTTCGGGGACACCGGGGAGCTGTTTTTT. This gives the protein CASSLTFGDTGELFF.

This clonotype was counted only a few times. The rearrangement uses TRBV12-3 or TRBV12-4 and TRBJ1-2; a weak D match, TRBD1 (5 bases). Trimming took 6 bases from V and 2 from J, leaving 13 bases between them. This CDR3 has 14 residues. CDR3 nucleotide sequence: TGTGCCAGCAGACGGGACTACCTGAACTATGGCTACACCTTC. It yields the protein CASRRDYLNYGYTF.

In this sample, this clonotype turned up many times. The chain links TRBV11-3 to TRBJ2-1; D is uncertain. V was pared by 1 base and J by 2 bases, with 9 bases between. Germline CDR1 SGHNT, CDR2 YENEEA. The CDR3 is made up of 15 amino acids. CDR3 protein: CASSLGAGPYNEQFF. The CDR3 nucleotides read TGTGCCAGCAGCTTAGGGGCAGGACCCTACAATGAGCAGTTCTTC.

For the CDR3, the DNA is TGCGCCAGCAGCCCCCCCGGGACTAGCACAGATACGCAGTATTTT. It codes for CASSPPGTSTDTQYF. This rearrangement joins TRBV5-1 to TRBJ2-3, with D tentatively TRBD2 (6 bases). The CDR3 is 15 amino acids. Germline CDR1 is SGHRS and CDR2 is YFSETQ. V was cut by 4 bases and J by 0 bases, with 12 bases left in between.

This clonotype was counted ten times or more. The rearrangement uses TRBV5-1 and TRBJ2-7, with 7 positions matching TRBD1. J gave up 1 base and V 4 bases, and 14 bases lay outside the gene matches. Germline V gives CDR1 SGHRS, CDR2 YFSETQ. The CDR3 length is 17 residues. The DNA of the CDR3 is TGCGCCAGCAGCAGCCTCTCTGGACAGGCCCTATCCTACGAGCAGTACTTC. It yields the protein CASSSLSGQALSYEQYF.

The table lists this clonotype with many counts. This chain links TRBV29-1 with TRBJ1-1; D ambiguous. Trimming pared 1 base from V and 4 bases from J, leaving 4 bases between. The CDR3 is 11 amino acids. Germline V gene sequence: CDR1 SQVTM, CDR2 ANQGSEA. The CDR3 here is CSVEGVTEAFF. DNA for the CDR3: TGCAGCGTTGAAGGGGTCACTGAAGCTTTCTTT.

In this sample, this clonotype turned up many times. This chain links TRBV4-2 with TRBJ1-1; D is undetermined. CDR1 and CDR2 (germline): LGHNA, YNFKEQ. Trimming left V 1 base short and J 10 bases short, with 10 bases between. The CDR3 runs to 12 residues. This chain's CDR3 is CASSQVLGPAFF. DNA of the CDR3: TGTGCCAGCAGCCAAGTACTAGGGCCAGCTTTCTTT.

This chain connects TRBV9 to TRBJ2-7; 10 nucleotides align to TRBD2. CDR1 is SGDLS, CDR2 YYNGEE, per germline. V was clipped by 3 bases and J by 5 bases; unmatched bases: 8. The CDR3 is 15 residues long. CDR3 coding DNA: TGTGCCAGCAGCGGTCTAGCGGGAGCTTCTGACGAGCAGTACTTC. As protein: CASSGLAGASDEQYF.

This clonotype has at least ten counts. CDR3 in amino acids: CASSLDLGPLNSPLHF. In nucleotides, the CDR3 is TGTGCCAGCAGCTTAGATCTGGGACCTTTGAATTCACCCCTCCACTTT. This sequence joins TRBV11-2 and TRBJ1-6; D might be TRBD1 (5 bases). This CDR3 contains 16 residues. With 0 bases removed from V and 7 bases from J, the gap between germline ends came to 13 bases. Germline CDR1 SGHAT, CDR2 FQNNGV.

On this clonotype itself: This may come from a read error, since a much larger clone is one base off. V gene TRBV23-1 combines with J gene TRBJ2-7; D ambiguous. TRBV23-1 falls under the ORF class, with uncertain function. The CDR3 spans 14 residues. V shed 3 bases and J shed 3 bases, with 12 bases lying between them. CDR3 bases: TGCGCCAGCAGTCACCAGCGATGCCGCTACGAGCAGTACTTC. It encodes CASSHQRCRYEQYF.

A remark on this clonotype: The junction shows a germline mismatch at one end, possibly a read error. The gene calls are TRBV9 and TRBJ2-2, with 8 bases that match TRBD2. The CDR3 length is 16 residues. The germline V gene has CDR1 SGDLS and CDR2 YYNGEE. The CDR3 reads CVSSVAPSGFTGELFF. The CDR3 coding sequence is TGTGTCAGCAGCGTAGCTCCTAGCGGGTTCACCGGGGAGCTGTTTTTT.

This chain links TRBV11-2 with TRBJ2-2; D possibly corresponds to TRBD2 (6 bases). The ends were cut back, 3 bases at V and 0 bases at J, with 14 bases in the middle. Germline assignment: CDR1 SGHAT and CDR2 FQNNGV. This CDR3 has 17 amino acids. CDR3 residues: CASSFDVIAANTGELFF. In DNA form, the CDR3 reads TGTGCCAGCAGCTTTGATGTTATAGCGGCGAACACCGGGGAGCTGTTTTTT.

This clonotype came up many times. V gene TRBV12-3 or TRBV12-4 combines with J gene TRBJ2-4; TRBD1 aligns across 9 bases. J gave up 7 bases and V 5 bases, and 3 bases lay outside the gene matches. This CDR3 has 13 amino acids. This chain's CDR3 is CASSAGTGNIQYF. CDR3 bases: TGTGCCAGCAGTGCCGGGACAGGGAACATTCAGTACTTC.

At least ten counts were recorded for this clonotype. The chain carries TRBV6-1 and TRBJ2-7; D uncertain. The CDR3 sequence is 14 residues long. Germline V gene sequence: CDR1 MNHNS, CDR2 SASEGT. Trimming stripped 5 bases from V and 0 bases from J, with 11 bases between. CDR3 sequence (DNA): TGTGCCAGCAGTCCCGCGGCCTCCTCCTACGAGCAGTACTTC. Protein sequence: CASSPAASSYEQYF.

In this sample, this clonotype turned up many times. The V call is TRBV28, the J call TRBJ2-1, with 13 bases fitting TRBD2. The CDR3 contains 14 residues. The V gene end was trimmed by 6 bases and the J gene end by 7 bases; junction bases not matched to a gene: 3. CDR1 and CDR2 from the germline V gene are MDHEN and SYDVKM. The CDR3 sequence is CASRLAGGSNEQFF. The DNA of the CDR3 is TGTGCCAGCAGACTAGCGGGAGGGAGTAATGAGCAGTTCTTC.

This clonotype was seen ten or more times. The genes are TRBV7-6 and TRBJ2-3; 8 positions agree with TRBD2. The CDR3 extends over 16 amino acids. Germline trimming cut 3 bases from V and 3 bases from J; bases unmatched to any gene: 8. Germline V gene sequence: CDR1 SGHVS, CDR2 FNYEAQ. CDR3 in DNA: TGTGCCAGCAGCTTCGATAGCGGGAAAGGGACAGATACGCAGTATTTT. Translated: CASSFDSGKGTDTQYF. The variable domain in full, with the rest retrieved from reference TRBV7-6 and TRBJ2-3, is GAGVSQSPRYKVTKRGQDVALRCDPISGHVSLYWYRQALGQGPEFLTYFNYEAQQDKSGLPNDRFSAERPEGSISTLTIQRTEQRDSAMYRCASSFDSGKGTDTQYFGPGTRLTVL.

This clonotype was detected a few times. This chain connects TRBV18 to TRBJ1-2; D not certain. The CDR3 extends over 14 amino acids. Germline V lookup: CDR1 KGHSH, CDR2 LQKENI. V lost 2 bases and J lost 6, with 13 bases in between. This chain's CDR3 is CASSPVVPADGYTF. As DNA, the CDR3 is TGTGCCAGCTCACCAGTCGTCCCGGCGGATGGCTACACCTTC. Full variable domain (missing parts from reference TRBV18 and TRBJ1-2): NAGVMQNPRHLVRRRGQEARLRCSPMKGHSHVYWYRQLPEEGLKFMVYLQKENIIDESGMPKERFSAEFPKEGPSILRIQQVVRGDSAAYFCASSPVVPADGYTFGSGTRLTVV.

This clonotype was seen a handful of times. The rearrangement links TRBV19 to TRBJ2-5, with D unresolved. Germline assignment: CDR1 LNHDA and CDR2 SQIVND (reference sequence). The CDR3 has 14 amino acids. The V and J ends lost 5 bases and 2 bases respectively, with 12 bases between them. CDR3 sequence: CASSSLDRQETQYF. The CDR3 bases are TGTGCCAGTAGTTCCCTCGACCGACAAGAGACCCAGTACTTC.

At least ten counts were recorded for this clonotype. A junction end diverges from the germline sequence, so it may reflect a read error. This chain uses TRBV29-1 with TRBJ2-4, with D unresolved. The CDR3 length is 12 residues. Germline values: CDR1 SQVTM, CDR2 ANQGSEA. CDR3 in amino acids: CSVSSATNIQYF. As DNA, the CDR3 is TGCAGCGTTTCTAGTGCCACAAACATTCAGTACTTC.

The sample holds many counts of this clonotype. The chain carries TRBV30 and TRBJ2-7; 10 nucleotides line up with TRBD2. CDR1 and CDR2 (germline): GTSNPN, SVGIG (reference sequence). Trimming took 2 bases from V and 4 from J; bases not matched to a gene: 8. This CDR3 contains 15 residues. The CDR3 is CAWSSGASGSYEQYF. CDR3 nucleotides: TGTGCCTGGAGTTCCGGAGCTAGCGGGAGTTACGAGCAGTACTTC.